Each of the 15 T cell receptor beta chains below was sequenced from the same sample in a study of cytomegalovirus exposure and HLA in healthy donors. The PCR made use of 60 Vbeta and 13 Jbeta primers. The data were produced by immunoSEQ multiplex PCR, yet TCRdb's version contains in-frame clones alone and is incomplete. The sample has approximately 110,000 clones; roughly 71% are singletons. What was sequenced was PBMCs. The receptors come from a man between 18 and 29 years old in good health and CMV-seropositive.

CDR3 protein: CASSAWLFIEQALNTEAFF. The CDR3 DNA reads as TGTGCCAGTAGTGCCTGGCTGTTCATAGAACAGGCGCTTAACACTGAAGCTTTCTTT. The V and J genes are TRBV19 and TRBJ1-1; D is perhaps TRBD1 (5 bases). The CDR3 covers 19 residues. Germline V CDR1 and CDR2: LNHDA, SQIVND (reference sequence). V lost 5 bases to trimming and J lost 2 bases, with 27 bases between them.

This clone was observed a handful of times. The chain carries TRBV7-6 and TRBJ2-2; D remains unclear. V was shortened by 2 bases and J by 1 base, with 14 bases between the two germline ends. The CDR3 extends over 17 amino acids. Germline V gene sequence: CDR1 SGHVS, CDR2 FNYEAQ. Here the CDR3 reads CASSLIMSSLNTGELFF. Written as DNA, the CDR3 is TGTGCCAGCAGCTTAATTATGTCGAGCCTGAACACCGGGGAGCTGTTTTTT.

CDR3 nucleotides: TGTGCCAGCAGTCCTATTCGACAGGGGGCAGGATCACCCCTCCACTTT. Protein product: CASSPIRQGAGSPLHF. V and J are TRBV28 and TRBJ1-6, with 10 nucleotides matching TRBD1. CDR3 length equals 16 residues. The V gene's germline CDR1 is MDHEN and CDR2 SYDVKM. With 5 bases clipped from V and 10 bases from J, the junction kept 11 bases outside the gene matches.

The chain joins TRBV21-1 to TRBJ1-4; the table's D call of TRBD1 was not tested on the DNA. TRBV21-1 is flagged as a pseudogene. CDR3 length equals 15 residues. The CDR3 sequence: CASRHGTGYYVKLFF. The CDR3 region has the DNA TGTGCCAGCAGGCACGGGACAGGGTACTATGTCAAACTGTTTTTT.

This clone was counted between two and nine times. The chain employs TRBV6-5 and TRBJ1-6, with D perhaps matching TRBD1 (6 bases). The germline V gene has CDR1 MNHEY and CDR2 SVGAGI. V dropped 6 bases and J dropped 7 bases, with 10 bases sitting between them. This CDR3 is built from 13 residues. The CDR3 protein is CASSRDTNSPLHF. The CDR3 coding sequence is TGTGCCAGCAGCCGGGACACAAATTCACCCCTCCACTTT.

This clone was seen only once. The chain links TRBV19 to TRBJ1-5; 10 bases align to TRBD1. V was pared by 2 bases and J by 7 bases, with 2 bases of the junction left unmatched. From germline, CDR1 is LNHDA and CDR2 SQIVND (reference sequence). The CDR3 totals 14 residues. In nucleotides, the CDR3 is TGTGCCAGTAGTATAAGGGGACAGGGGCAGCCCCAGCATTTT. Translating it yields CASSIRGQGQPQHF.

This clone was detected only a few times. At the DNA level, this CDR3 is encoded by other sequences in the same sample as well. The V call is TRBV28, the J call TRBJ1-6; 8 bases align to TRBD1. The CDR3 has 14 amino acids. Germline CDR1 is MDHEN and CDR2 is SYDVKM. V shed 2 bases and J 6 bases; nucleotides not matched to a gene: 0. The CDR3 region is CASSLGQGNSPLHF. For the CDR3, the DNA is TGTGCCAGCAGTTTAGGACAGGGTAATTCACCCCTCCACTTT. Complete variable domain (other parts from reference TRBV28 and TRBJ1-6): DVKVTQSSRYLVKRTGEKVFLECVQDMDHENMFWYRQDPGLGLRLIYFSYDVKMKEKGDIPEGYSVSREKKERFSLILESASTNQTSMYLCASSLGQGNSPLHFGNGTRLTVT.

The V gene is TRBV6-6, the J gene TRBJ1-2; the D is unclear. Germline V gene data show CDR1 as MNHNY and CDR2 as SVGAGI (reference sequence). CDR3 length equals 16 residues. Trimming removed 0 bases from V and 1 base from J, with 12 bases in between. The CDR3 sequence is CASSYSDRGLNYGYTF. CDR3 in DNA: TGTGCCAGCAGTTACTCGGACCGAGGGCTTAACTATGGCTACACCTTC.

In its sample, this clone was seen a few times. The genes are TRBV6-5 and TRBJ1-1; weak D call: TRBD1 (5 bases). The CDR3 is made up of 13 amino acids. Trimming took 0 bases from V and 12 from J, leaving 14 bases between them. CDR1 and CDR2 from the germline V gene are MNHEY and SVGAGI. The chain's CDR3 is CASSYSPGGRTFF. CDR3 DNA: TGTGCCAGCAGTTACTCCCCCGGGGGTAGGACTTTCTTT.

The chain links TRBV18 to TRBJ1-2, with D perhaps matching TRBD1 (5 bases). The V gene's germline CDR1 is KGHSH and CDR2 LQKENI. The CDR3 is 13 amino acids. V lost 4 bases and J 1 base, leaving 7 bases between the germline ends. For the CDR3, the DNA is TGTGCCAGCTCACAGACAGTTAACTATGGCTACACCTTC. Protein: CASSQTVNYGYTF.

The CDR3 is CASSLSADSFNEKLFF. CDR3 nucleotide sequence: TGTGCCAGCAGTTTATCGGCGGACAGCTTTAATGAAAAACTGTTTTTT. V and J are TRBV28 and TRBJ1-4; D is perhaps TRBD1 (6 bases). Between the trimmed V and J ends, which lost 1 base and 4 bases, there was a span of 13 bases. CDR1 MDHEN and CDR2 SYDVKM come from the germline V gene. CDR3 length: 16 amino acids. The full variable domain, its missing parts supplied by reference TRBV28 and TRBJ1-4, is DVKVTQSSRYLVKRTGEKVFLECVQDMDHENMFWYRQDPGLGLRLIYFSYDVKMKEKGDIPEGYSVSREKKERFSLILESASTNQTSMYLCASSLSADSFNEKLFFGSGTQLSVL.

The rearrangement joins TRBV10-3 to TRBJ1-1; D may be TRBD1 (5 bases). V was shortened by 8 bases and J by 3 bases, with 10 bases between the two germline ends. This CDR3 is 12 amino acids long. Germline CDR1 and CDR2: ENHRY and SYGVKD. This CDR3 reads CAIQEGDTEAFF. The DNA of the CDR3 is TGTGCCATCCAAGAAGGGGACACTGAAGCTTTCTTT.

This chain links TRBV7-9 with TRBJ1-5; D remains unclear. Trimming left V 5 bases short and J 6 bases short, with 8 bases between. Germline assignment: CDR1 SEHNR and CDR2 FQNEAQ (reference sequence). This CDR3 is built from 12 residues. CDR3 DNA: TGTGCCAGCAGCCCCGAGTCTCAGCCCCAGCATTTT. As protein: CASSPESQPQHF.

V usage is TRBV7-6 and J usage is TRBJ1-1; D is ambiguous. The CDR3 loop spans 13 amino acids. The V and J ends lost 4 bases and 5 bases respectively, with 11 bases between them. CDR1 is SGHVS and CDR2 is FNYEAQ in the germline V gene. This CDR3 is CASSSQRRTEAFF. CDR3 nucleotide sequence: TGTGCCAGCAGCTCACAGAGACGTACTGAAGCTTTCTTT.

The V call is TRBV5-1, the J call TRBJ2-3; 8 bases line up with TRBD2. Germline CDR1 reads SGHRS; CDR2 reads YFSETQ. The CDR3 consists of 18 residues. V lost 4 bases to trimming and J lost 4 bases; unmatched junction nucleotides: 17. The CDR3 is CASSPGVSSGGRADTQYF. DNA for the CDR3: TGCGCCAGCAGCCCGGGGGTTTCAAGCGGGGGTAGGGCAGATACGCAGTATTTT.